The 17 T cell receptor beta chains below were found in one sample sequenced in a study of cytomegalovirus exposure and HLA in healthy donors. Assay: immunoSEQ multiplex PCR; the TCRdb copy retains only in-frame clones and omits some. The sample contains about 120,000 clones, 70% to 90% of which appear only once. The sample taken for sequencing was PBMCs. These receptors came from a woman aged 30 to 39 in good health and CMV-seronegative.

The chain combines TRBV29-1 with TRBJ2-7, with D possibly being TRBD2 (6 bases). Between the trimmed V and J ends, which lost 3 bases and 2 bases, there was a span of 14 bases. CDR1 is SQVTM and CDR2 is ANQGSEA in the germline V gene. There are 14 residues in the CDR3. Here the CDR3 DNA reads TGCAGCGTTGAGGTAACCCGGGGGACCTACGAGCAGTACTTC. Amino acid sequence: CSVEVTRGTYEQYF.

The V gene is TRBV10-3, the J gene TRBJ2-2; D perhaps matches TRBD2 (6 bases). V was trimmed by 0 bases and J by 4 bases, leaving 9 bases between them. In germline, CDR1 is ENHRY, CDR2 SYGVKD. CDR3 size: 15 residues. The CDR3 coding sequence is TGTGCCATCAGTGAGTCGTCGGGGGTCACCGGGGAGCTGTTTTTT. Amino acids: CAISESSGVTGELFF.

This sequence joins TRBV6-4 and TRBJ2-1; 10 bases map to TRBD1. Trimming removed 1 base from V and 7 bases from J; junction bases left unmatched: 7. Germline V gene sequence: CDR1 MRHNA, CDR2 SNTAGT. The CDR3 has 16 amino acids. The CDR3 loop reads CASSDLGGQGRNEQFF. CDR3 DNA sequence: TGTGCCAGCAGTGACTTAGGGGGACAGGGGCGTAATGAGCAGTTCTTC.

V usage is TRBV11-3 and J usage is TRBJ2-6; D gene unclear. Germline CDR1 SGHNT, CDR2 YENEEA. V was clipped by 5 bases and J by 1 base, with 15 bases between them. This CDR3 region has 17 residues. The CDR3 nucleotides read TGTGCCAGCAGCCCACCCTCGAGGCCATCTGGGGCCAACGTCCTGACTTTC. It codes for CASSPPSRPSGANVLTF.

This chain connects TRBV19 to TRBJ2-5; D is unclear. The CDR3 consists of 12 residues. The ends were cut back, 3 bases at V and 5 bases at J, with 7 bases in the middle. Germline assignment: CDR1 LNHDA and CDR2 SQIVND (reference sequence). The CDR3: CASSIPGETQYF. Here the CDR3 DNA reads TGTGCCAGTAGTATCCCCGGGGAGACCCAGTACTTC.

The gene calls are TRBV25-1 and TRBJ2-1; no reliable D call. The germline gives CDR1 MGHDK, CDR2 SYGVNS. This CDR3 region has 12 residues. Between the trimmed V and J ends, which lost 1 base and 10 bases, there was a span of 8 bases. In DNA, the CDR3 is TGTGCCAGCAGTGAATCCCCTAGGGAGCAGTTCTTC. As protein: CASSESPREQFF.

This rearrangement joins TRBV7-2 to TRBJ1-1, with 9 bases aligning to TRBD1. This CDR3 contains 13 residues. V lost 4 bases, J lost 8 bases, and 5 bases stayed unmatched. Germline V gives CDR1 SGHTA, CDR2 FQGNSA. The CDR3 sequence is CASSSQTGGEAFF. In DNA form, the CDR3 reads TGTGCCAGCAGCTCTCAAACAGGGGGCGAAGCTTTCTTT. The entire variable domain, with the rest obtained from reference TRBV7-2 and TRBJ1-1, is as follows: GAGVSQSPSNKVTEKGKDVELRCDPISGHTALYWYRQSLGQGLEFLIYFQGNSAPDKSGLPSDRFSAERTGGSVSTLTIQRTQQEDSAVYLCASSSQTGGEAFFGQGTRLTVV.

This chain uses TRBV5-4 with TRBJ2-2; D might be TRBD1 (6 bases). Per the germline V gene, CDR1 is SGHNT and CDR2 is YYREEE (reference sequence). There are 15 residues in the CDR3. Trimming removed 4 bases from V and 1 base from J, with 11 bases in between. CDR3 bases: TGTGCCAGCAGCCCAGGACAGAAGAACACCGGGGAGCTGTTTTTT. Translating it yields CASSPGQKNTGELFF.

This chain links TRBV7-9 with TRBJ2-3, with D possibly being TRBD2 (5 bases). This CDR3 region has 14 residues. CDR1 and CDR2 from the germline V gene are SEHNR and FQNEAQ (reference sequence). Trimming shortened V by 5 bases and J by 3 bases, and 12 bases separated the two germline ends. CDR3 in DNA: TGTGCCAGCAGCCCCGGAGGTTGGACAGATACGCAGTATTTT. It is translated as CASSPGGWTDTQYF. Using reference TRBV7-9 and TRBJ2-3 for the parts outside the CDR3, the full variable domain is DTGVSQNPRHKITKRGQNVTFRCDPISEHNRLYWYRQTLGQGPEFLTYFQNEAQLEKSRLLSDRFSAERPKGSFSTLEIQRTEQGDSAMYLCASSPGGWTDTQYFGPGTRLTVL.

V gene TRBV5-4 combines with J gene TRBJ2-7; 8 bases are a match to TRBD2. Germline loops: CDR1 SGHNT, CDR2 YYREEE (reference sequence). V shed 4 bases and J 6 bases; nucleotides not matched to a gene: 6. The CDR3 runs to 13 residues. In DNA form, the CDR3 reads TGTGCCAGCAGCCCAGGGACTAGATCCGAGCAGTACTTC. Amino acid sequence: CASSPGTRSEQYF.

The chain uses TRBV4-1 and TRBJ2-1; 10 nucleotides align to TRBD2. The germline V gene encodes CDR1 MGHRA and CDR2 YSYEKL. Trimming at V came to 1 base and at J to 6 bases, leaving 3 bases not matched to a gene. The CDR3 totals 15 residues. CDR3 sequence reads: CASSQGLAGANEQFF. In DNA, the CDR3 is TGCGCCAGCAGCCAAGGCCTAGCGGGGGCCAATGAGCAGTTCTTC.

This chain links TRBV27 with TRBJ1-1; D perhaps matches TRBD1 (5 bases). Germline V gene data show CDR1 as MNHEY and CDR2 as SMNVEV (reference sequence). Between the trimmed V and J ends, which lost 5 bases and 0 bases, there was a span of 16 bases. The CDR3 has 16 residues. DNA for the CDR3: TGTGCCAGCAGTCACTCCCCAGGGCGAATGAACACTGAAGCTTTCTTT. This encodes CASSHSPGRMNTEAFF.

The V and J genes are TRBV19 and TRBJ1-6; 9 bases align to TRBD1. This CDR3 is 16 amino acids long. CDR1 is LNHDA and CDR2 is SQIVND in the germline V gene (reference sequence). J gave up 5 bases and V 5 bases, and 7 bases lay outside the gene matches. The CDR3 loop reads CASSDTGGANNSPLHF. For the CDR3, the DNA is TGTGCCAGTAGTGATACAGGGGGCGCGAATAATTCACCCCTCCACTTT.

This clone was observed a few times. The CDR3 region has the DNA TGTGCCAGCAGAGAGACCTTGACAAGCCAAGAGACCCAGTACTTC. This gives the protein CASRETLTSQETQYF. The chain is built from TRBV6-1 and TRBJ2-5; D gene ambiguous. Trimming removed 6 bases at V and 1 base at J, with 15 bases between. Germline V gene sequence: CDR1 MNHNS, CDR2 SASEGT. This CDR3 is built from 15 residues.

This chain joins TRBV5-5 and TRBJ2-5; TRBD1 matches at 7 bases. CDR1 SGHKS and CDR2 YYEKEE come from the germline V gene (reference sequence). The CDR3 consists of 13 residues. J was trimmed by 5 bases and V by 4 bases; bases with no gene match: 5. The DNA of the CDR3 is TGTGCCAGCAGCCGACAGGGTAGGGAGACCCAGTACTTC. Amino acids: CASSRQGRETQYF.

V usage is TRBV9 and J usage is TRBJ2-7; 7 nucleotides line up with TRBD1. This CDR3 spans 14 amino acids. Germline values: CDR1 SGDLS, CDR2 YYNGEE. The V and J ends lost 4 bases and 1 base, in that order; junction bases with no gene match: 5. CDR3 nucleotides: TGTGCCAGCAGCCCACAGGGGCTGTCCTACGAGCAGTACTTC. Protein: CASSPQGLSYEQYF.

In this sample, this clone turned up a few times. The CDR3 here is CACRGEYNSPLHF. CDR3 bases: TGTGCCTGCAGGGGCGAGTATAATTCACCCCTCCACTTT. The J gene is TRBJ1-6, the V gene TRBV30, with a possible D match to TRBD1 (6 bases). The CDR3 loop spans 13 amino acids. The V end lost 6 bases, the J end lost 4 bases, and 10 bases lay between the germline ends. Germline V lookup: CDR1 GTSNPN, CDR2 SVGIG (reference sequence).